A selection of T cell receptor beta chains follows, all from one sample in a study of T cell responses to AZD1222 COVID-19 vaccine. Profiling relied on immunoSEQ multiplex PCR, and the TCRdb table lists in-frame clones only, not all of them. The sample shows about 140,000 clones, nearly 95% of them seen only once. The material was peripheral blood, obtained 28 days after the second AZD1222 dose. The receptors come from an adult who received the AZD1222 COVID-19 vaccine. Both conserved end residues are part of each CDR3. A D gene is named only where the DNA matches it firmly. Some rows mark clone size as missing; the rest say once, few, many or name a class of expanded clone.

- TRBJ1-1 TRBV3-1/TRBV3-2 14 - CASSPNPGGAEAFF TGTGCCAGCAGCCCTAATCCGGGGGGCGCGGAAGCTTTCTTT
- TRBJ2-3 TRBV9 17 - CASSLAAGADYTDTQYF TGTGCCAGCAGCCTGGCGGCGGGGGCGGACTACACAGATACGCAGTATTTT
- TRBJ1-2 TRBV7-9 12 - CASSPPWAGYTF TGTGCCAGCAGCCCCCCGTGGGCTGGCTACACCTTC
TRBD1 TRBJ1-3 TRBV19 17 - CASRPNLGQTIGNTIYF TGTGCCAGTAGGCCGAACTTGGGACAGACGATAGGAAACACCATATATTTT
- TRBJ2-3 TRBV28 15 - CASRTPGQLTDTQYF TGTGCCAGCAGGACCCCTGGACAGCTGACAGATACGCAGTATTTT
TRBD1 TRBJ1-5 TRBV19 14 - CASSLQDRAGPQHF TGTGCCAGTAGTCTCCAGGACAGGGCCGGGCCCCAGCATTTT
TRBD2 TRBJ2-7 TRBV4-3 16 - CASSRDHSGSQHEQYF TGCGCCAGCAGCCGAGACCATAGCGGGAGTCAGCACGAGCAGTACTTC
TRBD1 TRBJ2-3 TRBV24-1 15 - CATSDTGGSTDTQYF TGTGCCACCAGTGACACAGGGGGTAGCACAGATACGCAGTATTTT
TRBD1 TRBJ1-1 TRBV29-1 13 - CSVEAQGGTEAFF TGCAGCGTTGAGGCACAGGGGGGAACTGAAGCTTTCTTT
- TRBJ1-6 TRBV6-5 12 - CASSYAASPLHF TGTGCCAGCAGTTACGCGGCCTCACCCCTCCACTTT
- TRBJ1-1 TRBV19 13 - CASSINGNTEAFF TGTGCCAGTAGTATAAATGGGAACACTGAAGCTTTCTTT
- TRBJ1-2 TRBV19 13 - CASTSTLVRGYTF TGTGCCAGTACATCCACCTTAGTCCGTGGCTACACCTTC
TRBD1 TRBJ1-5 TRBV2 14 - CASSGVGQRGSKHF TGTGCCAGCAGTGGGGTGGGACAGAGGGGCTCGAAGCATTTT
- TRBJ2-1 TRBV2 14 - CASEGPIWGNEQFF TGTGCCAGCGAGGGACCTATTTGGGGCAATGAGCAGTTCTTC
- TRBJ2-7 TRBV3-1/TRBV3-2 12 - CASSSGGYEQYF TGTGCCAGCAGTAGCGGAGGTTACGAGCAGTACTTC
- TRBJ1-1 TRBV7-9 13 once CASSLEGATEAFF TGTGCCAGCAGCTTAGAAGGGGCAACTGAAGCTTTCTTT
- TRBJ1-2 TRBV28 12 - CASSLSSDGYTF TGTGCCAGCAGCCTCTCCAGTGATGGCTACACCTTC
- TRBJ2-3 TRBV20-1 11 - CSARRADTQYF TGCAGTGCTAGACGCGCAGATACGCAGTATTTT
TRBD1 TRBJ1-1 TRBV5-1 17 - CASSKDRATRMNTEAFF TGCGCCAGCAGCAAGGACAGGGCCACCCGAATGAACACTGAAGCTTTCTTT
- TRBJ2-7 TRBV28 13 - CASSLRVFYEQYF TGTGCCAGCAGTTTAAGGGTGTTTTACGAGCAGTACTTC
- TRBJ1-1 TRBV24-1 16 - CATSDFRVGQNTEAFF TGTGCCACCAGTGATTTTCGGGTTGGCCAGAACACTGAAGCTTTCTTT
- TRBJ2-2 TRBV6-1 17 - CASSESLIRVGTGELFF TGTGCCAGCAGTGAATCGCTTATCAGGGTAGGAACCGGGGAGCTGTTTTTT
- TRBJ1-3 TRBV6-5 15 - CASSYSQVPGNTIYF TGTGCCAGCAGTTACTCGCAGGTCCCTGGAAACACCATATATTTT
- TRBJ2-7 TRBV2 11 - CASKQSYEQYF TGTGCCAGTAAACAGTCCTACGAGCAGTACTTC
TRBD1 TRBJ2-6 TRBV4-1 18 - CASSQRPKQGAGANVLTF TGCGCCAGCAGCCAAAGACCGAAGCAGGGGGCCGGGGCCAACGTCCTGACTTTC
- TRBJ1-2 TRBV24-1 14 - CATSDPTGNYGYTF TGTGCCACCAGTGACCCTACAGGGAACTATGGCTACACCTTC
- TRBJ1-1 TRBV7-9 14 - CASSLERLNSEAFF TGTGCCAGCAGCTTAGAGCGGCTAAATAGTGAAGCTTTCTTT
TRBD1 TRBJ1-1 TRBV6-6 16 - CASSPGQGASRIAAFF TGTGCCAGCAGTCCGGGACAGGGGGCTTCTCGGATTGCGGCTTTCTTT
- TRBJ1-1 TRBV5-1 14 - CASSLTLGRTEAFF TGCGCCAGCAGCTTGACGTTGGGCCGGACTGAAGCTTTCTTT
- TRBJ1-1 TRBV20-1 11 - CSARDGSEAFF TGCAGTGCTCGGGACGGATCTGAAGCTTTCTTT
TRBD2 TRBJ2-3 TRBV5-4 17 - CAGSLPETSGSTDTQYF TGTGCCGGCAGCTTGCCCGAGACTAGCGGTAGCACAGATACGCAGTATTTT
TRBD1 TRBJ1-1 TRBV27 15 - CASSPGTVVNTEAFF TGTGCCAGCAGCCCCGGGACAGTTGTAAACACTGAAGCTTTCTTT
TRBD2 TRBJ2-7 TRBV19 16 - CASSVGLAAITYEQYF TGTGCCAGTAGCGTCGGTCTAGCGGCGATTACCTACGAGCAGTACTTC
- TRBJ2-1 TRBV21-1 13 - CASSGPGGDEQFF TGTGCCAGCAGCGGACCAGGGGGTGATGAGCAGTTCTTC
- TRBJ2-7 TRBV28 12 - CASSDGTYEQYF TGTGCCAGCAGCGACGGGACTTACGAGCAGTACTTC
- TRBJ1-2 TRBV30 12 - CARTGGKTGYTF TGTGCCAGGACTGGCGGGAAAACTGGCTACACCTTC
TRBD2 TRBJ2-7 TRBV7-9 16 - CASSLGLAGGGYEQYF TGTGCCAGCAGCTTAGGACTAGCGGGAGGTGGCTACGAGCAGTACTTC
TRBD1 TRBJ1-5 TRBV7-2 16 once CASSSRTGNSNQPQHF TGTGCCAGCAGCTCCAGGACAGGGAATAGCAATCAGCCCCAGCATTTT
- TRBJ1-4 TRBV7-2 14 - CASSPTATNEKLFF TGTGCCAGCAGCCCGACGGCAACTAATGAAAAACTGTTTTTT
TRBD2 TRBJ2-5 TRBV5-1 16 - CASSQGVGLAEETQYF TGCGCCAGCAGCCAGGGGGTGGGACTAGCTGAAGAGACCCAGTACTTC
TRBD1 TRBJ1-6 TRBV9 16 - CASSVALGQDNSPLHF TGTGCCAGCAGCGTAGCTCTTGGACAGGATAATTCACCCCTCCACTTT
- TRBJ2-1 TRBV24-1 15 - CATSDGRPSYNEQFF TGTGCCACCAGTGATGGGAGACCCTCCTACAATGAGCAGTTCTTC
- TRBJ2-3 TRBV10-3 11 - CAISKADTQYF TGTGCCATCTCTAAGGCAGATACGCAGTATTTT
- TRBJ1-6 TRBV30 15 - CAWTLGGTRRSPLHF TGTGCCTGGACCCTTGGAGGGACCCGGAGATCACCCCTCCACTTT
TRBD1 TRBJ2-7 TRBV2 13 - CASSSDRANEQYF TGTGCCAGCAGTTCGGACAGGGCCAACGAGCAGTACTTC
- TRBJ2-1 TRBV3-1/TRBV3-2 11 - CASSHATEQFF TGTGCCAGCAGCCACGCTACAGAGCAGTTCTTC
TRBD1 TRBJ1-2 TRBV28 15 - CASSLDRDRGYGYTF TGTGCCAGCAGTTTAGACCGGGACAGGGGCTATGGCTACACCTTC
- TRBJ1-6 TRBV28 15 - CASSEDSSYNSPLHF TGTGCCAGCAGTGAGGACAGCTCCTATAATTCACCCCTCCACTTT
TRBD2 TRBJ2-1 TRBV25-1 17 - CASSEYSGTIGYNEQFF TGTGCCAGCAGTGAATATAGTGGGACTATAGGGTACAATGAGCAGTTCTTC
TRBD1 TRBJ1-2 TRBV5-1 12 - CASSSQGDGYTF TGCGCCAGCAGCTCACAGGGGGATGGCTACACCTTC
TRBD1 TRBJ1-5 TRBV7-9 14 - CASSSQGATQPQHF TGTGCCAGCAGCTCACAGGGGGCTACGCAGCCCCAGCATTTT
- TRBJ1-5 TRBV4-2 18 - CASSQDRDFPSSNQPQHF TGTGCCAGCAGCCAAGATAGGGACTTCCCCTCCTCCAATCAGCCCCAGCATTTT
TRBD1 TRBJ2-7 TRBV6-1 15 once CASSEGGQLTYEQYF TGTGCCAGCAGTGAAGGGGGACAGCTAACCTACGAGCAGTACTTC
TRBD1 TRBJ1-1 TRBV27 12 - CASSSGGTEAFF TGTGCCAGCAGTTCAGGGGGCACTGAAGCTTTCTTT
- TRBJ1-2 TRBV6-4 12 few CASRGDNYGYTF TGTGCCAGCAGGGGAGATAACTATGGCTACACCTTC